This paragraph covers one T cell receptor (beta chain) sequence. The sample belongs to a study of shared clonotypes between healthy human individuals. Data came from immunoSEQ multiplex PCR; TCRdb stores just in-frame clones and leaves some out. The sample holds about 480,000 clones, roughly 85% seen once. V lost 3 bases to trimming and J lost 5 bases; unmatched junction nucleotides: 4. CDR1 SGHRS and CDR2 YFSETQ come from the germline V gene. The CDR3 totals 15 residues. This rearrangement joins TRBV5-1 to TRBJ2-1; TRBD2 agrees at 11 bases. The sequence was collected from a woman between 40 and 50 years old in good health. Some clones in this sample may be carry-over from other donors' samples. The material sequenced was PBMCs. The CDR3 coding sequence is TGCGCCAGCAGCTGGGGACTAGCGGACCACAATGAGCAGTTCTTC. Amino acids: CASSWGLADHNEQFF.